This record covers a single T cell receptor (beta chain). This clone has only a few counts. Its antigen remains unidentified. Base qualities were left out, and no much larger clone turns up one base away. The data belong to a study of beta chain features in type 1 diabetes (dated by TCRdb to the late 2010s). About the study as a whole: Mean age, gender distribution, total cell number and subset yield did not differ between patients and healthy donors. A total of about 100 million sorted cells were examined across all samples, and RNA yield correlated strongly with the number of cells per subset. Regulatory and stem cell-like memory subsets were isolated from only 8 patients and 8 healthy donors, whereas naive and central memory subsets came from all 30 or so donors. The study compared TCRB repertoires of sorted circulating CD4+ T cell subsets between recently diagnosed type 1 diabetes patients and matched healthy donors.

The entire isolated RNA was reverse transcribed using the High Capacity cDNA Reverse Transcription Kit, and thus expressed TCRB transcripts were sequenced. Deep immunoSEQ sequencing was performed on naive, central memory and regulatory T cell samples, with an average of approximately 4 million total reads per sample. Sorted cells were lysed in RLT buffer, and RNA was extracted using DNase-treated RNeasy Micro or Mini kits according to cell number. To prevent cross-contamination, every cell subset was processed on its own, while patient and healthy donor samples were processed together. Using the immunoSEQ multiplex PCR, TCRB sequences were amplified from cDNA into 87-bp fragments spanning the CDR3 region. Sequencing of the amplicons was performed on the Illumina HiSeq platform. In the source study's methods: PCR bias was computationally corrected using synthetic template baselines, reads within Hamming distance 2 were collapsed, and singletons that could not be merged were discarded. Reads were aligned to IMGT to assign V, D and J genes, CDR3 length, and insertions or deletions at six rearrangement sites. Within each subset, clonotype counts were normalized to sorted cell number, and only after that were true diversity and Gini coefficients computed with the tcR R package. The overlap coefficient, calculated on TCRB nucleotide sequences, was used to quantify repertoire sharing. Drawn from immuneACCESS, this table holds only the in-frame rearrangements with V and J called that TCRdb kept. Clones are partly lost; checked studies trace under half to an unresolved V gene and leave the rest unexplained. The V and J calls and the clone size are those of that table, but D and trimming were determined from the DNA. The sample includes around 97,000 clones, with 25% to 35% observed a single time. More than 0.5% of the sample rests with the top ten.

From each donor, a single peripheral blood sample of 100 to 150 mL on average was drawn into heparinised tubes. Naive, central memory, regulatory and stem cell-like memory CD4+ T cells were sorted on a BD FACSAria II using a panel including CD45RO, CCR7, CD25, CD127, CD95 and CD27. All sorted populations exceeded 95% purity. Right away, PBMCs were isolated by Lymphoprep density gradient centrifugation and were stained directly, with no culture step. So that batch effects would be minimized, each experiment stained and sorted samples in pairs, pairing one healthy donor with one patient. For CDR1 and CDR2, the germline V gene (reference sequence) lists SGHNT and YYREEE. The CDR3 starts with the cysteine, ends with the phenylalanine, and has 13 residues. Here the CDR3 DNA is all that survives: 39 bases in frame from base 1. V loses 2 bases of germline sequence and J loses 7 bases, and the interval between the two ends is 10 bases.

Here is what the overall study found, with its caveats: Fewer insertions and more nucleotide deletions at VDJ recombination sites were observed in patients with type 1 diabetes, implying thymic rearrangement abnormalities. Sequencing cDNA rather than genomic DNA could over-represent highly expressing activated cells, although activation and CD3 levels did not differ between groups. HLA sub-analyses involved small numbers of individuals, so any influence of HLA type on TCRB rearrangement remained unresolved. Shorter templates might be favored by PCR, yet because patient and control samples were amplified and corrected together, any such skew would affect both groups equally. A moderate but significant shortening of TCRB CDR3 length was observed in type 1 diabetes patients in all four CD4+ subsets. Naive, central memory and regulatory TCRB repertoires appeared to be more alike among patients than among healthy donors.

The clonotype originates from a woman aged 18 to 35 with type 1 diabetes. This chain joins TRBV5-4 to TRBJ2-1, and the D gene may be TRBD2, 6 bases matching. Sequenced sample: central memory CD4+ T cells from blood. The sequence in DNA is TGTGCCAGCAGCTTTGTAGCGGCTAATGAGCAGTTCTTC. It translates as CASSFVAANEQFF.